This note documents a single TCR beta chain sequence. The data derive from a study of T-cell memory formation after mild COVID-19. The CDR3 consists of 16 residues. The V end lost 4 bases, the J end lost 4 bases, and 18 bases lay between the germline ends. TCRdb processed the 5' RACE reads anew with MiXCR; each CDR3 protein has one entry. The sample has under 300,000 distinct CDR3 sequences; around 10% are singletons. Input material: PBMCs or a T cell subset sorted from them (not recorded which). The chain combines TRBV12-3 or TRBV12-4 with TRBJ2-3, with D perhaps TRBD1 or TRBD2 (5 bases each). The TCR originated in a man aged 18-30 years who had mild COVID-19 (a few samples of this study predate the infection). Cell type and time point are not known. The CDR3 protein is CASSYGGSRGSDTQYF. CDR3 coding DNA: TGTGCCAGCAGTTATGGAGGATCTAGGGGATCAGATACGCAGTATTTT.